These 24 T cell receptor beta chains came from one sample sequenced in a study of cytomegalovirus exposure and HLA in healthy donors. PCR employed 60 Vbeta and 13 Jbeta primers. Profiling relied on immunoSEQ multiplex PCR, and the TCRdb table lists in-frame clones only, not all of them. The sample carries about 120,000 clones, 50% to 75% recorded once. Material: PBMCs. The receptors here all came from a woman in her thirties or forties in good health and CMV-seropositive.

The V gene is TRBV19, the J gene TRBJ1-5; D is undetermined. The CDR3 is 12 amino acids. Looked up from germline, CDR1 is LNHDA and CDR2 is SQIVND (reference sequence). The germline V and J ends were trimmed by 7 bases and 1 base, with 5 bases remaining between them. CDR3 in amino acids: CASKTSNQPQHF. The CDR3 DNA is TGTGCCAGTAAAACAAGCAATCAGCCCCAGCATTTT.

The gene calls are TRBV27 and TRBJ2-7; TRBD1 might be the D (6 bases). CDR3 length equals 16 residues. V lost 6 bases and J 2 bases, leaving 20 bases between the germline ends. Germline V gene lookup returns CDR1 MNHEY and CDR2 SMNVEV (reference sequence). CDR3 bases: TGTGCCAGCAGCCCCAATGGGGCAGGGGTCCCCTACGAGCAGTACTTC. Translating gives CASSPNGAGVPYEQYF.

This clone was found once. The chain couples TRBV2 to TRBJ2-6; D is unresolved. This CDR3 is 13 amino acids long. In germline, CDR1 is SNHLY, CDR2 FYNNEI. The germline V and J ends were trimmed by 7 bases and 0 bases, with 4 bases remaining between them. In DNA, the CDR3 is TGTGCCAGCACCGGCTCTGGGGCCAACGTCCTGACTTTC. Translating gives CASTGSGANVLTF.

The sample holds a few counts of this clone. J is TRBJ2-2 and V is TRBV7-6, with 9 bases lining up with TRBD1. The CDR3 spans 20 residues. Germline assignment: CDR1 SGHVS and CDR2 FNYEAQ. V trimming: 1 base; J trimming: 3 bases; junction bases outside the gene matches: 15. CDR3 loop: CASSLEYAETGGKYTGELFF. CDR3 nucleotide sequence: TGTGCCAGCAGCTTAGAATATGCGGAGACAGGGGGAAAGTACACCGGGGAGCTGTTTTTT. The variable domain in full, completed from reference TRBV7-6 and TRBJ2-2, reads GAGVSQSPRYKVTKRGQDVALRCDPISGHVSLYWYRQALGQGPEFLTYFNYEAQQDKSGLPNDRFSAERPEGSISTLTIQRTEQRDSAMYRCASSLEYAETGGKYTGELFFGEGSRLTVL.

Ten or more counts support this clone. This chain joins TRBV6-6 and TRBJ2-2; 7 nucleotides match TRBD1. Germline V CDR1 and CDR2: MNHNY, SVGAGI (reference sequence). The CDR3 is made up of 14 amino acids. With V trimmed by 7 bases and J by 0 bases, 2 bases remained unmatched. The CDR3 spells CASKGTANTGELFF. The CDR3 DNA sequence: TGTGCCAGCAAAGGGACAGCGAACACCGGGGAGCTGTTTTTT.

Here the CDR3 reads CASSLLGGDYTQYF. The CDR3 DNA sequence: TGTGCCAGCAGCTTATTGGGAGGTGACTATACGCAGTATTTT. This chain links TRBV7-9 with TRBJ2-3; the D gene is possibly TRBD2 (6 bases). This CDR3 comprises 14 residues. Germline CDR1 reads SEHNR; CDR2 reads FQNEAQ (reference sequence). With 2 bases removed from V and 7 bases from J, the gap between germline ends came to 13 bases. Complete variable domain (other parts from reference TRBV7-9 and TRBJ2-3): DTGVSQNPRHKITKRGQNVTFRCDPISEHNRLYWYRQTLGQGPEFLTYFQNEAQLEKSRLLSDRFSAERPKGSFSTLEIQRTEQGDSAMYLCASSLLGGDYTQYFGPGTRLTVL.

J is TRBJ1-1 and V is TRBV5-4; D might be TRBD1 (6 bases). Trimming left V 0 bases short and J 1 base short, with 13 bases between. The CDR3 is 16 residues long. Germline V gene data show CDR1 as SGHNT and CDR2 as YYREEE (reference sequence). This chain's CDR3 is CASSLGTDVRNTEAFF. In nucleotides, the CDR3 is TGTGCCAGCAGCTTGGGGACAGATGTAAGGAACACTGAAGCTTTCTTT.

V and J are TRBV19 and TRBJ2-4, with TRBD1 identical over 9 bases. V was pared by 3 bases and J by 0 bases, with 9 bases of the junction left unmatched. CDR1 and CDR2 from the germline V gene are LNHDA and SQIVND (reference sequence). The CDR3 covers 18 residues. The CDR3 sequence: CASSMRTGAALAKNIQYF. The CDR3, as DNA: TGTGCCAGTAGTATGAGGACAGGGGCGGCGCTAGCCAAAAACATTCAGTACTTC. The full variable domain, with the rest looked up from reference TRBV19 and TRBJ2-4, is DGGITQSPKYLFRKEGQNVTLSCEQNLNHDAMYWYRQDPGQGLRLIYYSQIVNDFQKGDIAEGYSVSREKKESFPLTVTSAQKNPTAFYLCASSMRTGAALAKNIQYFGAGTRLSVL.

Only a few counts were recorded for this clone. The V gene is TRBV5-4, the J gene TRBJ2-7; D is uncertain. Trimming stripped 0 bases from V and 7 bases from J, with 8 bases between. This CDR3 has 12 residues. Per the germline V gene, CDR1 is SGHNT and CDR2 is YYREEE (reference sequence). The CDR3 region has the DNA TGTGCCAGCAGCTTGGGAGGAGCGGAGCAGTACTTC. Its translation is CASSLGGAEQYF.

As concerns this clone: This same CDR3 is encoded by further DNA sequences in the sample. The chain combines TRBV9 with TRBJ2-5, with 8 bases that match TRBD2. The V segment lost 0 bases and the J segment 4 bases; nucleotides outside the gene matches: 2. From germline, CDR1 is SGDLS and CDR2 YYNGEE. The CDR3 has 14 residues. CDR3 loop: CASSVGLAGETQYF. The CDR3 nucleotides are TGTGCCAGCAGCGTAGGGCTAGCGGGAGAGACCCAGTACTTC. The full variable domain, completed using reference TRBV9 and TRBJ2-5, is DSGVTQTPKHLITATGQRVTLRCSPRSGDLSVYWYQQSLDQGLQFLIQYYNGEERAKGNILERFSAQQFPDLHSELNLSSLELGDSALYFCASSVGLAGETQYFGPGTRLLVL.

The gene calls are TRBV6-5 and TRBJ1-2; TRBD1 aligns across 7 bases. CDR3 length equals 14 residues. The V gene end was trimmed by 2 bases and the J gene end by 3 bases; junction bases not matched to a gene: 3. Per the germline V gene, CDR1 is MNHEY and CDR2 is SVGAGI. The CDR3: CASSYDREYYGYTF. CDR3 coding DNA: TGTGCCAGCAGTTACGACAGGGAGTACTATGGCTACACCTTC.

The rearrangement links TRBV7-7 to TRBJ1-1; D call uncertain. The germline V gene encodes CDR1 SSHAT and CDR2 FNYEAQ (reference sequence). Trimming took off 2 bases at V and 1 base at J, with 8 bases between the two ends. The CDR3 is 14 amino acids. The CDR3 nucleotides are TGTGCCAGCAGCTTAATGGGCACGAACACTGAAGCTTTCTTT. Amino acid sequence: CASSLMGTNTEAFF.

V gene TRBV7-2 combines with J gene TRBJ2-2, with 11 bases identical to TRBD2. J was trimmed by 3 bases and V by 5 bases; bases with no gene match: 8. CDR1 and CDR2 from the germline V gene are SGHTA and FQGNSA. The CDR3 contains 17 residues. This chain's CDR3 is CASSQQGLAAYTGELFF. The CDR3 region has the DNA TGTGCCAGCAGCCAACAGGGACTAGCGGCCTACACCGGGGAGCTGTTTTTT.

The chain joins TRBV6-5 to TRBJ1-2; maybe TRBD1 (5 bases). The CDR3 is 15 residues long. V shed 6 bases and J shed 2 bases, with 16 bases lying between them. The germline CDR1 and CDR2 sequences are MNHEY and SVGAGI. The CDR3 DNA reads TGTGCCAGCAGCCTGGGGGGGAAAATCAACTATGGCTACACCTTC. Protein sequence: CASSLGGKINYGYTF.

The rearrangement joins TRBV6-5 to TRBJ2-7, with 7 bases fitting TRBD2. Looked up from germline, CDR1 is MNHEY and CDR2 is SVGAGI. The CDR3 is 16 amino acids. V lost 0 bases to trimming and J lost 3 bases; unmatched junction nucleotides: 8. CDR3 region: CASSYSGLAENYEQYF. Written as DNA, the CDR3 is TGTGCCAGCAGTTACTCGGGCCTAGCGGAGAACTACGAGCAGTACTTC.

This clone was seen only once. The chain recombines TRBV15 with TRBJ2-5, with TRBD1 identical over 8 bases. This CDR3 is built from 15 residues. CDR1 is LNHNV and CDR2 is YYDKDF in the germline V gene (reference sequence). Losses at the gene ends were 0 bases for V and 5 bases for J; bases not matched to a gene: 5. In nucleotides, the CDR3 is TGTGCCACCAGCAGAGATCGGACAGGGCCTGAGACCCAGTACTTC. It specifies CATSRDRTGPETQYF.

This chain's CDR3 is CASSIAPAKGVTEAFF. The DNA for the CDR3 is TGTGCCAGTAGTATAGCCCCCGCAAAGGGAGTCACTGAAGCTTTCTTT. This chain links TRBV19 with TRBJ1-1; D is unresolved. The CDR3 is made up of 16 amino acids. Germline values: CDR1 LNHDA, CDR2 SQIVND (reference sequence). V lost 1 base to trimming and J lost 4 bases, with 16 bases between them.

Of note for this clone: At one boundary the junction diverges from the germline segment, which might be a read error. This chain connects TRBV25-1 to TRBJ1-2; TRBD1 matches 10 bases. This CDR3 contains 13 residues. The V gene's germline CDR1 is MGHDK and CDR2 SYGVNS. The CDR3 nucleotides are TGTGCCAGCAGTGAAGGGGGACAGGGGAGCTACCCCTTC. It is translated as CASSEGGQGSYPF.

This chain links TRBV5-1 with TRBJ2-5; 8 nucleotides agree with TRBD1. Near its end, the DNA agrees better with TRBJ2-7, so the J call may be wrong. This CDR3 has 14 amino acids. Germline CDR1 reads SGHRS; CDR2 reads YFSETQ. The CDR3: CASSPQDRVGEQYF. The CDR3, as DNA: TGCGCCAGCAGCCCACAGGACAGGGTAGGCGAGCAGTACTTC.

The chain has TRBV5-4 and TRBJ2-7; a possible D gene is TRBD1 (5 bases). The CDR3 is 16 amino acids. V lost 2 bases and J 3 bases, leaving 18 bases between the germline ends. Germline CDR1 is SGHNT and CDR2 is YYREEE (reference sequence). The CDR3 DNA sequence: TGTGCCAGCAGCTTAGGGTACGACAGTCTTATCTACGAGCAGTACTTC. Residues: CASSLGYDSLIYEQYF.

The chain joins TRBV5-1 to TRBJ2-7; D ambiguous. Trimming took 4 bases from V and 2 from J, leaving 22 bases between them. The CDR3 sequence is 17 residues long. CDR1 and CDR2 (germline): SGHRS, YFSETQ. CDR3 nucleotide sequence: TGCGCCAGCAGCCAACAACCCCGACTGAAAGATCCCTACGAGCAGTACTTC. It is translated as CASSQQPRLKDPYEQYF.

V and J are TRBV7-6 and TRBJ2-5, with TRBD2 matching over 10 bases. The V segment lost 3 bases and the J segment 5 bases; nucleotides outside the gene matches: 9. There are 16 residues in the CDR3. Per germline, CDR1 SGHVS and CDR2 FNYEAQ. CDR3 sequence (DNA): TGTGCCAGCAGCTTCACTAGCGGGGACATAGGGGAGACCCAGTACTTC. This codes for CASSFTSGDIGETQYF.

CDR3 sequence reads: CASEAENTEAFF. Written as DNA, the CDR3 is TGTGCCAGCGAGGCGGAGAACACTGAAGCTTTCTTT. The chain couples TRBV2 to TRBJ1-1; no clear D. CDR3 size: 12 residues. Germline lookup yields CDR1 SNHLY and CDR2 FYNNEI. V lost 8 bases and J lost 1, with 8 bases in between.

V usage is TRBV6-1 and J usage is TRBJ1-5, with D uncertain. Germline CDR1 reads MNHNS; CDR2 reads SASEGT. Trimming cost V 7 bases and J 5 bases, with 15 bases left between them. The CDR3 contains 14 residues. CDR3 in DNA: TGTGCCAGCATCTTAACGGGAGGTGATCAGCCCCAGCATTTT. Translating it yields CASILTGGDQPQHF.